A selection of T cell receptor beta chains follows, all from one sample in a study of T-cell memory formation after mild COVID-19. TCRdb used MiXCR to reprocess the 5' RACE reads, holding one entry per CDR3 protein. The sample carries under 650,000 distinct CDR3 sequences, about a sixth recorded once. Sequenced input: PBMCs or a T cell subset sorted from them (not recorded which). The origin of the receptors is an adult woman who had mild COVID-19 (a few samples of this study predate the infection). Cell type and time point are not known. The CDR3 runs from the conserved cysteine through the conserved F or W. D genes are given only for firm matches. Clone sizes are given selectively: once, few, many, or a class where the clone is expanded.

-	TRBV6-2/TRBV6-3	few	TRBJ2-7	CASRVNLDEQYF	TGTGCCAGCAGGGTTAATCTGGACGAGCAGTACTTC
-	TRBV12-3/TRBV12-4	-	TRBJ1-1	CASSSKGEGRGVEAFF	TGTGCCAGCAGTTCAAAGGGGGAGGGGCGTGGTGTCGAAGCTTTCTTT
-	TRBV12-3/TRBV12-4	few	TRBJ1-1	CASSLALMGTEGAFF	TGTGCCAGCAGTTTAGCTCTTATGGGAACTGAGGGGGCTTTCTTT
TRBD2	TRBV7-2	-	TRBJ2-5	CANSAGRGQETQYF	TGTGCCAACAGCGCAGGGCGGGGGCAAGAGACCCAGTACTTC
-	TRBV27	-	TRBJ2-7	CASSQGGLYEQYF	TGTGCCAGCAGTCAGGGGGGTCTCTACGAGCAGTACTTC
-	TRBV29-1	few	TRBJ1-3	CSADGSGNTIYF	TGCAGCGCCGACGGGTCCGGAAACACCATATATTTT
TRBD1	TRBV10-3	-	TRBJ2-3	CAITDGTGTQYF	TGTGCCATCACTGACGGGACAGGTACGCAGTATTTT
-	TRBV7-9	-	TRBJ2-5	CASGRDGRWETQYF	TGTGCCAGCGGACGGGACGGGCGGTGGGAGACCCAGTACTTC
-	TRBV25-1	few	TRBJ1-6	CASSDTGGFHNSPLHF	TGTGCCAGCAGTGATACGGGGGGCTTTCATAATTCACCCCTCCACTTT
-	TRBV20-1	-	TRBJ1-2	CSALDGTLNYGYTF	TGCAGTGCCCTGGACGGGACCTTGAACTATGGCTACACCTTC
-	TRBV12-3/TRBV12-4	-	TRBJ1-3	CASSSNRAGNTIYF	TGTGCCAGCAGTTCGAACAGGGCTGGAAACACCATATATTTT
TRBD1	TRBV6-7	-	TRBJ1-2	CASSPPGTGKGYTF	TGTGCCAGCAGCCCACCGGGGACAGGGAAGGGCTACACCTTC
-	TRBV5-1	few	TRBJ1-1	CASTPDRNTEAFF	TGCGCCAGCACCCCGGACAGGAACACTGAAGCTTTCTTT
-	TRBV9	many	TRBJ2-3	CASSGSTRNSFTDTQYF	TGTGCCAGCAGCGGATCGACTAGAAACTCCTTCACAGATACGCAGTATTTT
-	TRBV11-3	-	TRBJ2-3	CASSYLSLTGEDTQYF	TGTGCCAGCAGCTATCTTAGCTTAACCGGGGAGGATACGCAGTATTTT
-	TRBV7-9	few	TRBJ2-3	CASSLERTVSTDTQYF	TGTGCCAGCAGCTTAGAGAGGACAGTCAGCACAGATACGCAGTATTTT
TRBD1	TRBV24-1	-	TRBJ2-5	CATSDIYRGQETQYF	TGTGCCACCAGTGATATATACAGGGGCCAAGAGACCCAGTACTTC
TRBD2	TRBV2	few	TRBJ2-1	CASQTSGYNEQFF	TGTGCCAGCCAGACTAGCGGCTACAATGAGCAGTTCTTC
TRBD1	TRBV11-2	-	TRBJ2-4	CASSLGGGRDKNIQYF	TGTGCCAGCAGCTTAGGAGGGGGCAGGGACAAAAACATTCAGTACTTC
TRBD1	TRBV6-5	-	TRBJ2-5	CASSSRAGGLETQYF	TGTGCCAGCAGCTCCCGGGCAGGGGGCTTAGAGACCCAGTACTTC
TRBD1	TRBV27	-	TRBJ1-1	CASSSGQRYTEAFF	TGTGCCAGCAGTTCGGGACAGCGCTACACTGAAGCTTTCTTT
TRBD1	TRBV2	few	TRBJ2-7	CASRGTGNYEQYF	TGTGCCAGCAGGGGGACAGGCAACTACGAGCAGTACTTC
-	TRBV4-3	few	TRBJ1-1	CASSQAVVMNTEAFF	TGCGCCAGCAGCCAAGCAGTGGTTATGAACACTGAAGCTTTCTTT
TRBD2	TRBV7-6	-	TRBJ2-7	CASSSVSGGGSYEQYF	TGTGCCAGCAGCTCTGTCTCGGGAGGGGGGTCCTACGAGCAGTACTTC
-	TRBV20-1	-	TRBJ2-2	CSARPYRPELFF	TGCAGTGCTAGACCCTACAGGCCTGAGCTGTTTTTT
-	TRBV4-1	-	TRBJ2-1	CASSQDRLEVNNEQFF	TGCGCCAGCAGCCAAGATCGGCTTGAAGTAAACAATGAGCAGTTCTTC
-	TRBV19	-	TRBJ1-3	CASSLLDGSGNTIYF	TGTGCCAGTAGTCTCCTCGACGGCTCTGGAAACACCATATATTTT
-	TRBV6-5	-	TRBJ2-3	CASAETRSNTDTQYF	TGTGCCAGCGCTGAAACCCGGTCTAATACAGATACGCAGTATTTT
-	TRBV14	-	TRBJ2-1	CASSHDFNEQFF	TGTGCCAGCAGCCACGATTTCAATGAGCAGTTCTTC
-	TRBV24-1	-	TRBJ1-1	CATSKSGIYTEAFF	TGTGCCACCAGTAAAAGCGGGATTTACACTGAAGCTTTCTTT
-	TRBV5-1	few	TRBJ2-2	CASSLEFGVFTGELFF	TGCGCCAGCAGCTTGGAATTTGGGGTTTTCACCGGGGAGCTGTTTTTT
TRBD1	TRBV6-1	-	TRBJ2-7	CASSEGVTGGVRYEQYF	TGTGCCAGCAGTGAGGGAGTCACAGGGGGCGTTCGCTACGAGCAGTACTTC
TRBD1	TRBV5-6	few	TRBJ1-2	CASSSQQDRGWGYTF	TGTGCCAGCAGCTCGCAGCAGGACAGGGGTTGGGGCTACACCTTC
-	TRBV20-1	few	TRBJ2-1	CSARKTDSPEQFF	TGCAGTGCCCGGAAAACCGACAGCCCTGAGCAGTTCTTC
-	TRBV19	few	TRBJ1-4	CASSDEGAAGWTNEKLFF	TGTGCCAGTAGCGACGAAGGGGCGGCCGGCTGGACTAATGAAAAACTGTTTTTT
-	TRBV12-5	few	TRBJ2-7	CASGLGQGRYEQYF	TGTGCTAGTGGTTTGGGGCAGGGGAGGTACGAGCAGTACTTC
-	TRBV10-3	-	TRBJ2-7	CAISGAVYEQYF	TGTGCCATCAGTGGGGCGGTATACGAGCAGTACTTC
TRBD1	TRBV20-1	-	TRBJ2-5	CSPLGHRGLLQETQYF	TGCAGTCCTCTAGGTCACAGGGGGCTTCTCCAAGAGACCCAGTACTTC
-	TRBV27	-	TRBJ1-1	CASGWTGGNTEAFF	TGTGCCAGCGGTTGGACTGGGGGGAACACTGAAGCTTTCTTT
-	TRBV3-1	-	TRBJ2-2	CATGIGDTLRAGELFF	TGTGCCACCGGAATAGGGGACACTTTAAGGGCCGGGGAGCTGTTTTTT
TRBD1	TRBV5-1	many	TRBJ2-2	CASSLNSGGRNTGELFF	TGCGCCAGCAGCTTAAATTCAGGGGGCCGCAACACCGGGGAGCTGTTTTTT
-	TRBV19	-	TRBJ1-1	CASSMRGGRAEAFF	TGTGCCAGTAGTATGAGGGGGGGCCGGGCTGAAGCTTTCTTT
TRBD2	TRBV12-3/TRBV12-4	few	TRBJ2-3	CASNMGLAKGDTQYF	TGTGCCAGCAATATGGGACTAGCGAAAGGAGATACGCAGTATTTT
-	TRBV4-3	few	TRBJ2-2	CASSQAIASGELFF	TGCGCCAGCAGCCAAGCTATAGCCTCCGGGGAGCTGTTTTTT
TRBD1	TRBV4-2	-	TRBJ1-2	CASSLDRTVGGYTF	TGTGCCAGCAGCCTGGACAGGACGGTAGGTGGCTACACCTTC
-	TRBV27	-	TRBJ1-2	CASSWKGPINYGYTF	TGTGCCAGCAGTTGGAAGGGACCGATTAACTATGGCTACACCTTC
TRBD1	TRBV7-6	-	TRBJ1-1	CASSFYGTGNTEAFF	TGTGCCAGCAGCTTCTACGGGACAGGTAACACTGAAGCTTTCTTT
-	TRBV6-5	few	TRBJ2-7	CASSQGPKYEQYF	TGTGCCAGCTCCCAGGGTCCTAAGTACGAGCAGTACTTC
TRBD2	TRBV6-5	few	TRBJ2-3	CASSYGTSGRTDTQYF	TGTGCCAGCAGTTACGGTACTAGCGGGCGCACAGATACGCAGTATTTT
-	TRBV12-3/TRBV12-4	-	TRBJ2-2	CASSFFSLSRENTGELFF	TGTGCCAGCAGCTTCTTCTCCCTTAGTAGGGAGAACACCGGGGAGCTGTTTTTT
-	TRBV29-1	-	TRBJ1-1	CSVEPRLNTEAFF	TGCAGCGTTGAACCCAGACTGAACACTGAAGCTTTCTTT
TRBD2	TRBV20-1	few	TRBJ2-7	CSARDHPSGLPYEQYF	TGCAGTGCTAGAGATCACCCTAGCGGGTTACCCTACGAGCAGTACTTC
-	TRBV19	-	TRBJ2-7	CASSIGLNGHEQYF	TGTGCCAGTAGTATCGGTCTCAATGGGCACGAGCAGTACTTC
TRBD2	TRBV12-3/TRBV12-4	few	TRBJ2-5	CASSTSGRPYQETQYF	TGTGCCAGCAGTACTAGCGGGAGGCCCTACCAAGAGACCCAGTACTTC
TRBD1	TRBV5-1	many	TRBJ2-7	CASSRDRDEQYF	TGCGCCAGCAGCCGGGACAGGGACGAGCAGTACTTC
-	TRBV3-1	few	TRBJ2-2	CASSQVSGELFF	TGTGCCAGCAGCCAAGTCTCCGGGGAGCTGTTTTTT
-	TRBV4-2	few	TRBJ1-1	CASSQDPLGAEAFF	TGTGCCAGCAGCCAAGACCCCTTGGGGGCTGAAGCTTTCTTT
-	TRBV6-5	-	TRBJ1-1	CASSYSTGRGEGEAFF	TGTGCCAGCAGTTACTCGACGGGCAGGGGAGAAGGTGAAGCTTTCTTT